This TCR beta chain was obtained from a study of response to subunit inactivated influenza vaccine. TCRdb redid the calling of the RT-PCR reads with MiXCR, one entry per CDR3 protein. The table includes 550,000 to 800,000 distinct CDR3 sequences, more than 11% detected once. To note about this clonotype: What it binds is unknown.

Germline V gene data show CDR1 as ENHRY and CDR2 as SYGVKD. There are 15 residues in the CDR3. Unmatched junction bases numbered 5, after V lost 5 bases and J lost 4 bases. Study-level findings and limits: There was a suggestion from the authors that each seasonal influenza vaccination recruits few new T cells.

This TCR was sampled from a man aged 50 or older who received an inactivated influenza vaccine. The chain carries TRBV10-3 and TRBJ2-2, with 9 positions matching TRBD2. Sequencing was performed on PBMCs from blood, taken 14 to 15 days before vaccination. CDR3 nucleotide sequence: TGTGCCATCAGTAGGACTAGCGACGGCACCGGGGAGCTGTTTTTT. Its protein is CAISRTSDGTGELFF.